A selection of T cell receptor beta chains follows, all from one sample in a study of Graves' ophthalmopathy and Graves' hyperthyroidism. MiXCR, run by TCRdb on the multiplex PCR reads, gives a single entry per CDR3 protein. The table lists over a million distinct CDR3 sequences, about 38% of them singletons, with roughly 10% in the top ten. Sequenced material: peripheral blood or thyroid tissue (not recorded which). The source is an adult man with Graves' hyperthyroidism. Both conserved end residues are part of each CDR3. A D gene is named only where the DNA matches it firmly. Clone size is not always given. Where it is, it says once, few, many or a class for expanded clones.

.	many	TRBV2	TRBJ1-1	CASFMGGGTEAFF	TGTGCCAGCTTTATGGGGGGCGGCACTGAAGCTTTCTTT
.	few	TRBV4-1	TRBJ2-5	CASSQEGGNWGETQYF	TGCGCCAGCAGCCAAGAAGGAGGGAATTGGGGCGAGACCCAGTACTTC
.	many	TRBV5-6	TRBJ2-7	CASSLGGPAYEQYF	TGTGCCAGCAGCTTGGGGGGGCCCGCTTACGAGCAGTACTTC
.	few	TRBV14	TRBJ1-5	CASSRDNYQPQHF	TGTGCCAGCAGCCGGGACAACTATCAGCCCCAGCATTTT
.	few	TRBV20-1	TRBJ1-2	CSAFIGGYGYTF	TGCAGTGCCTTCATTGGGGGCTATGGCTACACCTTC
TRBD1	few	TRBV5-4	TRBJ2-7	CASSSPTGDYEQYF	TGTGCCAGCAGCTCTCCGACAGGGGACTACGAGCAGTACTTC
.	.	TRBV7-2	TRBJ2-5	CASSLGVRVGETQYF	TGTGCCAGCAGCTTAGGGGTGCGGGTCGGAGAGACCCAGTACTTC
.	many	TRBV7-9	TRBJ1-4	CASSLGLQDYGEKLFF	TGTGCCAGCAGCTTAGGTCTACAGGATTACGGTGAAAAACTGTTTTTT
TRBD1	many	TRBV6-6	TRBJ1-5	CASRPDRDSNQPQHF	TGTGCCAGCAGACCGGACAGGGATAGCAATCAGCCCCAGCATTTT
TRBD1	.	TRBV29-1	TRBJ1-2	CSVKQGPTYGYTF	TGCAGCGTTAAACAGGGGCCAACCTATGGCTACACCTTC
.	once	TRBV11-2	TRBJ2-7	CASSQQGGTAHEQYF	TGTGCCAGCAGCCAACAGGGTGGGACCGCTCACGAGCAGTACTTC
TRBD2	.	TRBV20-1	TRBJ2-2	CSAIPSTSGRVIGELFF	TGCAGTGCTATCCCTTCGACTAGCGGGAGGGTTATCGGGGAGCTGTTTTTT
.	.	TRBV7-9	TRBJ1-6	CASSTPWAGANSPLHF	TGTGCCAGCAGCACCCCTTGGGCAGGGGCGAATTCACCCCTCCACTTT
.	.	TRBV9	TRBJ1-1	CASSAGALESEAFF	TGTGCCAGCAGTGCGGGGGCTCTGGAATCTGAAGCTTTCTTT
.	.	TRBV30	TRBJ1-5	CAEGASNQPQHF	TGTGCAGAAGGGGCGAGCAATCAGCCCCAGCATTTT
.	many	TRBV5-1	TRBJ2-7	CASSLAPATESYEQYF	TGCGCCAGCAGCTTGGCTCCCGCGACTGAATCCTACGAGCAGTACTTC
.	many	TRBV19	TRBJ1-5	CASSTLVPYQPQHF	TGTGCCAGTAGTACGCTCGTCCCCTATCAGCCCCAGCATTTT
.	.	TRBV7-2	TRBJ2-5	CASSSRVQKETQYF	TGTGCCAGCAGCTCCCGGGTACAAAAAGAGACCCAGTACTTC
.	.	TRBV29-1	TRBJ2-5	CSVRASQETQYF	TGCAGCGTTAGAGCTAGCCAAGAGACCCAGTACTTC
TRBD1	.	TRBV7-2	TRBJ1-6	CASSLRPGGGYNSPLHF	TGTGCCAGCAGCTTACGGCCAGGGGGCGGCTATAATTCACCCCTCCACTTT